Below are 10 T cell receptor beta chains sequenced from a single sample in a study of blood T cells in healthy people across ages. With a J-beta primer mix and a sample-barcoded 5' primer, a second PCR ran about 6 to 11 cycles. TCRdb reanalysed the 5' RACE reads using MiXCR and keeps one entry per CDR3 protein. The table has more than 900,000 distinct CDR3 sequences, just under 30% seen once. These data are also associated with another study on T cells of mothers and their children.

Sequenced input: blood. The receptors come from a woman in her thirties or forties in good health.

The count of this clonotype is one. A junction boundary mismatches the germline segment, possibly from a read error. This chain links TRBV28 with TRBJ1-4; 9 bases fit TRBD1. This CDR3 is 16 amino acids long. The germline V gene encodes CDR1 MDHEN and CDR2 SYDVKM. CDR3 nucleotide sequence: TGTGCCAGCAGTAAGGGACAGGGCACAACTATTGAAAAACTGTTTTTT. This translates into CASSKGQGTTIEKLFF.

This clonotype was seen ten or more times. V gene TRBV3-1 combines with J gene TRBJ2-7; the match to TRBD1 covers 8 bases. The CDR3 is 15 amino acids. Germline values: CDR1 LGHDT, CDR2 YNNKEL (reference sequence). Trimming took 0 bases from V and 4 from J; bases not matched to a gene: 5. In nucleotides, the CDR3 is TGTGCCAGCAGCCAAGATATTACAGGGGGATACGAGCAGTACTTC. It is translated as CASSQDITGGYEQYF.

A few counts support this clonotype. The genes are TRBV29-1 and TRBJ2-7, with D perhaps matching TRBD1 (5 bases). Germline CDR1 and CDR2: SQVTM and ANQGSEA. V shed 2 bases and J shed 1 base, with 9 bases lying between them. The CDR3 covers 13 residues. The CDR3 nucleotides are TGCAGCGTTGAATCACAGGTGTCCTACGAGCAGTACTTC. Residues: CSVESQVSYEQYF.

The chain recombines TRBV3-1 with TRBJ1-1; D not resolved. This CDR3 contains 11 residues. V was trimmed by 4 bases and J by 4 bases, leaving 4 bases between them. CDR1 and CDR2 (germline): LGHDT, YNNKEL (reference sequence). The CDR3 coding sequence is TGTGCCAGCAGCCGGTCCACTGAAGCTTTCTTT. It yields the protein CASSRSTEAFF. Full variable domain (remainder filled in from reference TRBV3-1 and TRBJ1-1): DTAVSQTPKYLVTQMGNDKSIKCEQNLGHDTMYWYKQDSKKFLKIMFSYNNKELIINETVPNRFSPKSPDKAHLNLHINSLELGDSAVYFCASSRSTEAFFGQGTRLTVV.

This chain links TRBV27 with TRBJ1-1; TRBD1 might be the D (5 bases). The CDR3 has 13 amino acids. Looked up from germline, CDR1 is MNHEY and CDR2 is SMNVEV (reference sequence). V was pared by 2 bases and J by 11 bases, with 15 bases between. In DNA, the CDR3 is TGTGCCAGCAGTTTAGGGTCCTACGGGGCCGCTTTCTTT. Protein: CASSLGSYGAAFF.

This clonotype occurred many times. The chain couples TRBV7-2 to TRBJ1-2; D is unresolved. V gave up 0 bases and J gave up 5 bases, with 7 bases separating them. The CDR3 runs 13 residues. Looked up from germline, CDR1 is SGHTA and CDR2 is FQGNSA. CDR3 sequence (DNA): TGTGCCAGCAGCTTAGCGGCGGAGTATGGCTACACCTTC. This encodes CASSLAAEYGYTF.

This clonotype came up many times. The gene calls are TRBV11-1 and TRBJ2-7; D ambiguous. The V end lost 8 bases, the J end lost 3 bases, and 14 bases lay between the germline ends. The CDR3 loop spans 13 amino acids. The germline gives CDR1 SGHAT, CDR2 FQDESV (reference sequence). CDR3 sequence reads: CASCHSPDYEQYF. In DNA form, the CDR3 reads TGTGCCAGCTGTCACAGCCCAGACTACGAGCAGTACTTC.

This clonotype was seen only a few times. The rearrangement joins TRBV4-1 to TRBJ2-1; 12 bases align to TRBD2. The germline gives CDR1 MGHRA, CDR2 YSYEKL. The CDR3 loop spans 17 amino acids. The V and J ends lost 0 bases and 10 bases, in that order; junction bases with no gene match: 10. This chain's CDR3 is CASSQDRSRTSGNEQFF. DNA for the CDR3: TGCGCCAGCAGCCAAGATCGGTCAAGGACTAGCGGGAACGAGCAGTTCTTC.

The chain links TRBV7-3 to TRBJ2-1; 7 bases agree with TRBD2. The junction had 8 bases not matched to a gene; V was cut back by 2 bases and J by 13 bases. CDR1 and CDR2 from the germline V gene are SGHTA and FQGTGA. This CDR3 region has 13 residues. The CDR3 loop reads CASSLWASGLQFF. The CDR3 DNA sequence: TGTGCCAGCAGCTTATGGGCTAGCGGTCTTCAGTTCTTC.

This clonotype was counted only a few times. The chain is built from TRBV24-1 and TRBJ1-4; TRBD1 might be the D (6 bases). Germline values: CDR1 KGHDR, CDR2 SFDVKD. Trimming removed 10 bases from V and 5 bases from J, with 13 bases in between. The CDR3 runs to 13 residues. Here the CDR3 DNA reads TGTGCCACAGGAGCGGACAGCAATGAAAAACTGTTTTTT. Protein sequence: CATGADSNEKLFF.